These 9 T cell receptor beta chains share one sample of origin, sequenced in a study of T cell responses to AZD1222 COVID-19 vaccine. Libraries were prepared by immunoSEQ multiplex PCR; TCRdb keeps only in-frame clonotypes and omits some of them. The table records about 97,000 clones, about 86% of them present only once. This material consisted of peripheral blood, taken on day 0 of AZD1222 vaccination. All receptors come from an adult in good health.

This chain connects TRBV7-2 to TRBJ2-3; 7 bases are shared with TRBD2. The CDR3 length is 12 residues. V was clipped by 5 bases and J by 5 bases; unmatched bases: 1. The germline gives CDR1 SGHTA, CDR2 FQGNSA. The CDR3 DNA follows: TGTGCCAGCAGCCCGGGGGGAGATACGCAGTATTTT. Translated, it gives CASSPGGDTQYF.

The CDR3 nucleotides are TGCGCCAGCAGCTTAGGGGCCTCCTACGAGCAGTACTTC. It yields the protein CASSLGASYEQYF. J is TRBJ2-7 and V is TRBV5-1, with TRBD1 as a possible D gene (5 bases). The CDR3 contains 13 residues. V was pared by 2 bases and J by 0 bases, with 6 bases between. CDR1 and CDR2 from the germline V gene are SGHRS and YFSETQ.

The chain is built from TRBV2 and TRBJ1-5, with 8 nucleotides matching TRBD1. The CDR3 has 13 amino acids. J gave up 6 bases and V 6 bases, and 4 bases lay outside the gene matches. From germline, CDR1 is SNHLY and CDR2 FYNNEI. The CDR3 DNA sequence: TGTGCCAGCAGGGGGACAGGCTCTCAGCCCCAGCATTTT. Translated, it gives CASRGTGSQPQHF.

The CDR3 DNA follows: TGTGCCAGTAGTCGGCAGGGGGCTGAAGCTTTCTTT. This codes for CASSRQGAEAFF. The chain links TRBV19 to TRBJ1-1, with 7 bases aligning to TRBD1. Germline CDR1 is LNHDA and CDR2 is SQIVND (reference sequence). The CDR3 sequence is 12 residues long. The J segment lost 6 bases and the V segment lost 5 bases, leaving 3 bases of the junction unmatched. Full variable domain (remainder filled in from reference TRBV19 and TRBJ1-1): DGGITQSPKYLFRKEGQNVTLSCEQNLNHDAMYWYRQDPGQGLRLIYYSQIVNDFQKGDIAEGYSVSREKKESFPLTVTSAQKNPTAFYLCASSRQGAEAFFGQGTRLTVV.

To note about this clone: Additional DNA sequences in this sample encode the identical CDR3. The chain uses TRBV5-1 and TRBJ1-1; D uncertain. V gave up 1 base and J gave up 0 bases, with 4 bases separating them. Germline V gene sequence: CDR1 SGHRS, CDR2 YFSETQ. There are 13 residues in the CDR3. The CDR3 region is CASSLTVNTEAFF. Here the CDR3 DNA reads TGCGCCAGCAGCTTGACGGTGAACACTGAAGCTTTCTTT.

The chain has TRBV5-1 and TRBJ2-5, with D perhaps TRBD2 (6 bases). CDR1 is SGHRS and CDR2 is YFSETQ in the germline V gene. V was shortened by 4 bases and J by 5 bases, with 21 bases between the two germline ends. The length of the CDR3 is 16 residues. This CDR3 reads CASSIVPTRLRETQYF. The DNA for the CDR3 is TGCGCCAGCAGCATCGTCCCGACTAGGTTGAGGGAGACCCAGTACTTC.

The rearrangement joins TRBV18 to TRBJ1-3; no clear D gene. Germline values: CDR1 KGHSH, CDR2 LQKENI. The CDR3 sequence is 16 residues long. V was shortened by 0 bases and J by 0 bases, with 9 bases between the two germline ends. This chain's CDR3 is CASSPPSGRSGNTIYF. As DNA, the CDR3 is TGTGCCAGCTCACCACCGTCAGGCCGCTCTGGAAACACCATATATTTT. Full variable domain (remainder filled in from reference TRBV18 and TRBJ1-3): NAGVMQNPRHLVRRRGQEARLRCSPMKGHSHVYWYRQLPEEGLKFMVYLQKENIIDESGMPKERFSAEFPKEGPSILRIQQVVRGDSAAYFCASSPPSGRSGNTIYFGEGSWLTVV.

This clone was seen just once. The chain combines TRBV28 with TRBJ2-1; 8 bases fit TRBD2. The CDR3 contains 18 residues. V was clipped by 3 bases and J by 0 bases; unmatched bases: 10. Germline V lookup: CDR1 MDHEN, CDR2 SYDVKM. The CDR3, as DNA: TGTGCCAGCAGTTTTTCCCTAGCGGGCCAAAGCTCCTACAATGAGCAGTTCTTC. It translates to CASSFSLAGQSSYNEQFF.

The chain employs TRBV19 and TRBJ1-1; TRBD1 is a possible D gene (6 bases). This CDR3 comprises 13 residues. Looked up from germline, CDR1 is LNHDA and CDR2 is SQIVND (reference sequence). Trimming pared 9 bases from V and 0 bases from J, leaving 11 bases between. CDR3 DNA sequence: TGTGCCAGCAGGGACACCCTGAACACTGAAGCTTTCTTT. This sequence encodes CASRDTLNTEAFF.